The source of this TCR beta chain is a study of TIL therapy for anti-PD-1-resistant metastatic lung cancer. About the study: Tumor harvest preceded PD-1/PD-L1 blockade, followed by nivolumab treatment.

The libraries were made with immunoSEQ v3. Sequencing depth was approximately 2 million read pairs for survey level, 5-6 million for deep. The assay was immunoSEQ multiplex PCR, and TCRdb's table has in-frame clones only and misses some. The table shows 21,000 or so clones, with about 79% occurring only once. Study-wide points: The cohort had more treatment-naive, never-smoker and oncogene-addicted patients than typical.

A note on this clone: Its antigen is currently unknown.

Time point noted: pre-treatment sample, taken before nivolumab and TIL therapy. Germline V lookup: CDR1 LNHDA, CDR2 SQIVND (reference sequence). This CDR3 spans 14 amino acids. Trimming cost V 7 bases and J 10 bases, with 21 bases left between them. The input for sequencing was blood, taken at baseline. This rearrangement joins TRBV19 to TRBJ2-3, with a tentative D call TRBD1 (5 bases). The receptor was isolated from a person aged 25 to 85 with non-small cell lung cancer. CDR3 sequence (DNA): TGTGCCAGTAAACATGACAGCCCCACTTCGCCGCAGTATTTT. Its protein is CASKHDSPTSPQYF.